These 5 T cell receptor beta chains share one sample of origin, sequenced in a study of blood T cell repertoires in COVID-19. Sequenced by immunoSEQ multiplex PCR; TCRdb stores in-frame clones only, minus some. The sample holds some 140,000 clones, about 76% seen once. The specimen was peripheral blood. Every receptor here comes from a woman aged 55-75 years with active or convalescent COVID-19.

This clone is a singleton in its sample. This sequence joins TRBV5-1 and TRBJ2-2; D possibly corresponds to TRBD1 (6 bases). V lost 0 bases and J 4 bases, leaving 16 bases between the germline ends. The CDR3 loop spans 17 amino acids. Germline V gene sequence: CDR1 SGHRS, CDR2 YFSETQ. The CDR3 loop is CASSLGPAGAGTGELFF. CDR3 sequence (DNA): TGCGCCAGCAGCTTGGGTCCCGCAGGGGCGGGCACCGGGGAGCTGTTTTTT.

This clone showed up just a few times. This chain links TRBV2 with TRBJ1-1; D gene uncertain. CDR3 length: 12 residues. Germline V lookup: CDR1 SNHLY, CDR2 FYNNEI. V was clipped by 6 bases and J by 9 bases, with 14 bases between them. CDR3 nucleotides: TGTGCCAGCAGGAGAGAGAAGCTCAAAGCTTTCTTT. Amino acid sequence: CASRREKLKAFF.

J is TRBJ2-5 and V is TRBV6-5; maybe TRBD2 (7 bases). Germline V gene data show CDR1 as MNHEY and CDR2 as SVGAGI. V lost 5 bases, J lost 4 bases, and 11 bases lay in between. This CDR3 spans 13 amino acids. CDR3 in DNA: TGTGCCAGCAGTAGGGGGGGCCGAGAGACCCAGTACTTC. Encoded protein: CASSRGGRETQYF.

V and J are TRBV9 and TRBJ2-3; the match to TRBD1 covers 8 bases. The V segment lost 1 base and the J segment 1 base; nucleotides outside the gene matches: 5. The CDR3 sequence is 16 residues long. The germline gives CDR1 SGDLS, CDR2 YYNGEE. CDR3 protein: CASSVRTGQGTDTQYF. The CDR3 DNA is TGTGCCAGCAGCGTAAGGACAGGGCAGGGCACAGATACGCAGTATTTT.

The DNA for the CDR3 is TGTGCCAGCAGCTCGCCTAGCGGGTTGTTGAATGAGCAGTTCTTC. Amino acids: CASSSPSGLLNEQFF. The V gene is TRBV9, the J gene TRBJ2-1; 8 positions agree with TRBD2. The CDR3 loop spans 15 amino acids. V gave up 4 bases and J gave up 7 bases; unmatched junction bases: 10. Germline assignment: CDR1 SGDLS and CDR2 YYNGEE.